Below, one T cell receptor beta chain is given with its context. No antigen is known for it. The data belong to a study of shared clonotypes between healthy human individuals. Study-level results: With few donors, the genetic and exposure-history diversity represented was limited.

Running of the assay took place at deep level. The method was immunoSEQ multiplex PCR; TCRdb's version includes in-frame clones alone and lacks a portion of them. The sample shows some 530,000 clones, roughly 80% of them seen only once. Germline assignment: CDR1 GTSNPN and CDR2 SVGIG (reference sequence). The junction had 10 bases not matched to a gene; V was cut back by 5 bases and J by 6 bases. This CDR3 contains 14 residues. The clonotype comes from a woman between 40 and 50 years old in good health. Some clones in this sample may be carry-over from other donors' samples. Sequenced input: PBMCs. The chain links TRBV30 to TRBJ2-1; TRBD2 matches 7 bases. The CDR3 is CAWDSGIPPNEQFF. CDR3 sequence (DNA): TGTGCCTGGGACAGCGGGATCCCCCCCAATGAGCAGTTCTTC.